The 27 T cell receptor beta chains reported below all come from one sample, sequenced in a study of blood T cell repertoires in COVID-19. Generated by immunoSEQ multiplex PCR, the TCRdb table keeps only in-frame clones and is missing some. The sample shows about 270,000 clones, roughly 86% of them seen only once. Sample: peripheral blood. Source of these receptors: a woman in her 50s with acute or convalescent COVID-19.

This clone has just one count. The chain carries TRBV5-1 and TRBJ2-3; 12 positions agree with TRBD2. CDR3 length equals 18 residues. J lost 0 bases, V lost 0 bases, and 5 bases had no gene match. The V gene's germline CDR1 is SGHRS and CDR2 YFSETQ. The chain's CDR3 is CASSLGLAGAFSTDTQYF. In DNA form, the CDR3 reads TGCGCCAGCAGCTTGGGACTAGCGGGAGCTTTTAGCACAGATACGCAGTATTTT.

V and J are TRBV5-6 and TRBJ2-2; 10 bases match TRBD1. The length of the CDR3 is 18 residues. V gave up 4 bases and J gave up 4 bases; unmatched junction bases: 13. Germline lookup yields CDR1 SGHDT and CDR2 YYEEEE. CDR3 in DNA: TGTGCCAGCAGCCTTAGACAGGGGGCAAGAATTGGCACCGGGGAGCTGTTTTTT. It yields the protein CASSLRQGARIGTGELFF.

CDR3 sequence reads: CASSDVIIYQGIAFF. The CDR3 nucleotides read TGTGCCAGCAGTGATGTTATCATTTATCAGGGTATAGCTTTCTTT. The chain couples TRBV6-1 to TRBJ1-1, with D possibly being TRBD1 (5 bases). Germline values: CDR1 MNHNS, CDR2 SASEGT. Trimming left V 3 bases short and J 10 bases short, with 21 bases between. The CDR3 extends over 15 amino acids.

This sequence joins TRBV18 and TRBJ1-1; D remains unclear. Germline values: CDR1 KGHSH, CDR2 LQKENI. Trimming removed 2 bases at V and 7 bases at J, with 11 bases between. This CDR3 is 13 amino acids long. The CDR3 spells CASSPGSHHEAFF. The CDR3 DNA reads TGTGCCAGCTCACCAGGGAGCCATCATGAAGCTTTCTTT.

The V gene is TRBV6-5, the J gene TRBJ2-7; 8 positions match TRBD2. V trimming: 0 bases; J trimming: 2 bases; junction bases outside the gene matches: 3. Germline CDR1 is MNHEY and CDR2 is SVGAGI. There are 15 residues in the CDR3. This chain's CDR3 is CASSYSSGGPYEQYF. DNA of the CDR3: TGTGCCAGCAGTTACTCTTCGGGAGGGCCCTACGAGCAGTACTTC.

The chain recombines TRBV27 with TRBJ2-7; D uncertain. Germline V gives CDR1 MNHEY, CDR2 SMNVEV (reference sequence). The CDR3 contains 13 residues. The V gene lost 5 bases and the J gene lost 0 bases, with 8 bases spanning the gap. The CDR3 here is CASSPDSSYEQYF. The CDR3 DNA reads TGTGCCAGCAGTCCCGATAGCTCCTACGAGCAGTACTTC.

The gene calls are TRBV5-1 and TRBJ2-7, with D possibly being TRBD2 (6 bases). Trimming pared 3 bases from V and 4 bases from J, leaving 8 bases between. Germline-derived CDR1 and CDR2 are SGHRS and YFSETQ. The CDR3 length is 12 residues. CDR3 sequence (DNA): TGCGCCAGCAGCTGGGGGGATTACGAGCAGTACTTC. Its protein product is CASSWGDYEQYF.

The chain carries TRBV3-1 (or the pseudogene TRBV3-2) and TRBJ1-6; tentative D call: TRBD1 (6 bases). Trimming took 8 bases from V and 7 from J, leaving 21 bases between them. The germline V gene has CDR1 LGHDT and CDR2 YNNKEL (reference sequence). The CDR3 spans 16 residues. The CDR3 region is CASSRGGGARNSPLHF. In DNA form, the CDR3 reads TGTGCCAGCTCGAGAGGGGGGGGCGCGAGGAATTCACCCCTCCACTTT.

V is TRBV7-8 and J is TRBJ2-1; D is undetermined. With 2 bases removed from V and 8 bases from J, the gap between germline ends came to 16 bases. This CDR3 region has 15 residues. Germline loops: CDR1 SGHVS, CDR2 FQNEAQ. The CDR3 DNA follows: TGTGCCAGCAGCTTACCGGGTCGTGAGGTCGATGAGCAGTTCTTC. This gives the protein CASSLPGREVDEQFF. Complete variable domain (other parts from reference TRBV7-8 and TRBJ2-1): GAGVSQSPRYKVAKRGQDVALRCDPISGHVSLFWYQQALGQGPEFLTYFQNEAQLDKSGLPSDRFFAERPEGSVSTLKIQRTQQEDSAVYLCASSLPGREVDEQFFGPGTRLTVL.

The chain uses TRBV9 and TRBJ2-3; TRBD2 aligns across 12 bases. Germline loops: CDR1 SGDLS, CDR2 YYNGEE. The V and J ends lost 5 bases and 2 bases, in that order; junction bases with no gene match: 6. CDR3 length: 16 residues. The CDR3 coding sequence is TGTGCCAGCAGTGGAGGACTAGCGGGAAACACAGATACGCAGTATTTT. It yields the protein CASSGGLAGNTDTQYF.

In DNA, the CDR3 is TGCGCCAGCAGCTTGGGTGTCAGGGGGCCTGGAAACACCATATATTTT. Translated, it gives CASSLGVRGPGNTIYF. V usage is TRBV5-1 and J usage is TRBJ1-3; TRBD1 aligns across 8 bases. Losses at the gene ends were 0 bases for V and 2 bases for J; bases not matched to a gene: 4. The CDR3 is made up of 16 amino acids. From germline, CDR1 is SGHRS and CDR2 YFSETQ.

This sequence joins TRBV3-1 (or the pseudogene TRBV3-2) and TRBJ2-5, with D possibly being TRBD2 (6 bases). The germline gives CDR1 LGHDT, CDR2 YNNKEL (reference sequence). V lost 3 bases and J 2 bases, leaving 16 bases between the germline ends. This CDR3 has 16 amino acids. The CDR3 sequence: CASSHTEEGRQETQYF. The CDR3 DNA reads as TGTGCCAGCAGCCACACCGAGGAGGGACGGCAAGAGACCCAGTACTTC.

J is TRBJ1-4 and V is TRBV5-1; D is perhaps TRBD1 (6 bases). The ends were cut back, 0 bases at V and 6 bases at J, with 12 bases in the middle. The CDR3 has 15 amino acids. CDR1 SGHRS and CDR2 YFSETQ come from the germline V gene. CDR3: CASSLAGGRDEKLFF. The CDR3 region has the DNA TGCGCCAGCAGCTTGGCCGGGGGGCGCGATGAAAAACTGTTTTTT.

This chain joins TRBV5-1 and TRBJ2-5; possibly TRBD1 for D (6 bases). V shed 4 bases and J shed 5 bases, with 18 bases lying between them. CDR3 length equals 15 residues. Looked up from germline, CDR1 is SGHRS and CDR2 is YFSETQ. The CDR3 reads CASSPTLTGLETQYF. As DNA, the CDR3 is TGCGCCAGCAGCCCAACGCTAACAGGGTTGGAGACCCAGTACTTC. Together with reference TRBV5-1 and TRBJ2-5, the CDR3 gives the full variable domain: KAGVTQTPRYLIKTRGQQVTLSCSPISGHRSVSWYQQTPGQGLQFLFEYFSETQRNKGNFPGRFSGRQFSNSRSEMNVSTLELGDSALYLCASSPTLTGLETQYFGPGTRLLVL.

This chain joins TRBV4-2 and TRBJ1-2; a weak D match, TRBD1 (6 bases). The CDR3 consists of 15 residues. V shed 3 bases and J shed 3 bases, with 14 bases lying between them. Germline CDR1 reads LGHNA; CDR2 reads YNFKEQ. The CDR3 sequence is CASSHPDSPYYGYTF. The DNA of the CDR3 is TGTGCCAGCAGCCACCCGGACAGCCCTTACTATGGCTACACCTTC.

This clone was counted a single time. The chain carries TRBV19 and TRBJ1-4; 7 bases are shared with TRBD1. The CDR3 spans 14 residues. The ends lost 6 bases at V and 8 bases at J; junction bases unmatched: 9. Germline values: CDR1 LNHDA, CDR2 SQIVND (reference sequence). The CDR3 reads CASRFRQGQEKLFF. As DNA, the CDR3 is TGTGCCAGTAGATTTCGACAGGGCCAAGAAAAACTGTTTTTT.

The gene calls are TRBV5-1 and TRBJ1-1; 12 positions match TRBD1. Trimming at V came to 6 bases and at J to 6 bases, leaving 6 bases not matched to a gene. Germline lookup yields CDR1 SGHRS and CDR2 YFSETQ. This CDR3 is built from 14 residues. The CDR3 sequence is CASKVGQGASEAFF. The CDR3 DNA reads TGCGCCAGCAAGGTGGGACAGGGGGCCTCTGAAGCTTTCTTT.

In nucleotides, the CDR3 is TGTGCCAGCAGCCTACAGGGGACCGGGGAGCTGTTTTTT. As protein: CASSLQGTGELFF. J is TRBJ2-2 and V is TRBV7-3; TRBD1 matches at 7 bases. Germline-derived CDR1 and CDR2 are SGHTA and FQGTGA. This CDR3 has 13 residues. The trim removed 5 bases at V and 5 bases at J, leaving 2 bases unmatched.

To note about this clone: Distinct nucleotide sequences in the sample also encode this CDR3. J is TRBJ1-6 and V is TRBV15; weak D call: TRBD1 (5 bases). In germline, CDR1 is LNHNV, CDR2 YYDKDF (reference sequence). V was cut by 0 bases and J by 7 bases, with 10 bases left in between. The CDR3 runs 15 residues. This chain's CDR3 is CATSRDGTENSPLHF. CDR3 in DNA: TGTGCCACCAGCAGAGATGGGACTGAAAATTCACCCCTCCACTTT.

The chain carries TRBV28 and TRBJ1-4, with TRBD1 matching over 7 bases. In germline, CDR1 is MDHEN, CDR2 SYDVKM. Trimming at V came to 4 bases and at J to 5 bases, leaving 7 bases not matched to a gene. There are 15 residues in the CDR3. CDR3 residues: CASSSKGAGNEKLFF. The CDR3 DNA reads as TGTGCCAGCAGTTCCAAGGGGGCTGGGAATGAAAAACTGTTTTTT.

The chain recombines TRBV3-1 (or the pseudogene TRBV3-2) with TRBJ1-1; D remains ambiguous. Germline CDR1 LGHDT, CDR2 YNNKEL (reference sequence). V was clipped by 1 base and J by 1 base, with 16 bases between them. The CDR3 covers 17 residues. CDR3 DNA sequence: TGTGCCAGCAGCCAAGTTTTCGGCCCGGGAAGGAACACTGAAGCTTTCTTT. It yields the protein CASSQVFGPGRNTEAFF.

In this sample, this clone turned up a few times. This rearrangement joins TRBV28 to TRBJ1-5; D is unclear. Trimming took 3 bases from V and 5 from J, leaving 11 bases between them. The CDR3 runs 14 residues. Germline V gene lookup returns CDR1 MDHEN and CDR2 SYDVKM. This chain's CDR3 is CASSFVQTHQPQHF. CDR3 bases: TGTGCCAGCAGTTTTGTACAGACACATCAGCCCCAGCATTTT.

This clone was seen only once. The V and J genes are TRBV29-1 and TRBJ2-5; 8 nucleotides line up with TRBD1. V lost 1 base and J lost 5; bases outside the gene matches: 9. CDR3 size: 15 residues. The germline gives CDR1 SQVTM, CDR2 ANQGSEA. CDR3 sequence (DNA): TGCAGCGTTGAAGGGGACAGGCTCCGTCAGGAGACCCAGTACTTC. Protein sequence: CSVEGDRLRQETQYF.

The gene calls are TRBV24-1 and TRBJ2-3; the D gene is possibly TRBD2 (6 bases). Germline V gene data show CDR1 as KGHDR and CDR2 as SFDVKD. CDR3 size: 14 residues. Trimming cost V 7 bases and J 2 bases, with 12 bases left between them. CDR3 in amino acids: CATRGLGLTDTQYF. As DNA, the CDR3 is TGTGCCACCAGGGGACTGGGCCTCACAGATACGCAGTATTTT.

The chain couples TRBV7-2 to TRBJ2-2; D is unclear. The CDR3 contains 14 residues. The V end was cut by 0 bases, the J end by 3 bases, with 5 bases between. Per the germline V gene, CDR1 is SGHTA and CDR2 is FQGNSA. CDR3 DNA sequence: TGTGCCAGCAGCTTAGCGGAGCACACCGGGGAGCTGTTTTTT. Residues: CASSLAEHTGELFF.

This chain connects TRBV28 to TRBJ2-3; 12 positions match TRBD2. The length of the CDR3 is 15 residues. J lost 3 bases, V lost 6 bases, and 4 bases had no gene match. The germline gives CDR1 MDHEN, CDR2 SYDVKM. CDR3 protein: CASSRLAGATDTQYF. Here the CDR3 DNA reads TGTGCCAGCAGCCGACTAGCGGGAGCAACAGATACGCAGTATTTT.

The V call is TRBV11-2, the J call TRBJ1-1, with D hard to call. The germline V gene encodes CDR1 SGHAT and CDR2 FQNNGV. The V gene lost 6 bases and the J gene lost 8 bases, with 16 bases spanning the gap. The CDR3 sequence is 13 residues long. The CDR3, as DNA: TGTGCCAGCAGTTCCGAATTTCAGGTGGAAGCTTTCTTT. Translated, it gives CASSSEFQVEAFF.